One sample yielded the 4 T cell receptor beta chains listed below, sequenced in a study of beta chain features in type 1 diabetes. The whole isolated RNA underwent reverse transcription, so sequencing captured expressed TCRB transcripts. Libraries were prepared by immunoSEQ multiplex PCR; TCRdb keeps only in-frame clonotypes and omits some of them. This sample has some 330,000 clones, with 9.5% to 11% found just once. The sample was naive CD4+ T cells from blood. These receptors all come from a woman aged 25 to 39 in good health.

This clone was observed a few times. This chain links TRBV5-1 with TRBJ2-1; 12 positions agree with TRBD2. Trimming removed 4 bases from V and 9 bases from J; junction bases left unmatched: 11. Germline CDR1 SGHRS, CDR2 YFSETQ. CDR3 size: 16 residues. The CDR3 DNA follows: TGCGCCAGCAGCCTCGCTGAGACTAGCGGGAGAACTGAGCAGTTCTTC. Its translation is CASSLAETSGRTEQFF. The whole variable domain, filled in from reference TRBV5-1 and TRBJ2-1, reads KAGVTQTPRYLIKTRGQQVTLSCSPISGHRSVSWYQQTPGQGLQFLFEYFSETQRNKGNFPGRFSGRQFSNSRSEMNVSTLELGDSALYLCASSLAETSGRTEQFFGPGTRLTVL.

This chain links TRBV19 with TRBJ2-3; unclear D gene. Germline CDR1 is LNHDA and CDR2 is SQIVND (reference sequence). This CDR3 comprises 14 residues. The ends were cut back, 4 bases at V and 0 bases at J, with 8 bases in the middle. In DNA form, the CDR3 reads TGTGCCAGTAGTACCGGAGTTAGCACAGATACGCAGTATTTT. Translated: CASSTGVSTDTQYF.

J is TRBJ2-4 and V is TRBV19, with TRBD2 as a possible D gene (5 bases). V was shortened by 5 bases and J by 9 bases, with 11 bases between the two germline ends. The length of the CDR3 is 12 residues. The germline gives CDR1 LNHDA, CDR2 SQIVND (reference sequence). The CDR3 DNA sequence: TGTGCCAGTAGTGAGAGGGCCGGCATTCAGTACTTC. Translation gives CASSERAGIQYF.

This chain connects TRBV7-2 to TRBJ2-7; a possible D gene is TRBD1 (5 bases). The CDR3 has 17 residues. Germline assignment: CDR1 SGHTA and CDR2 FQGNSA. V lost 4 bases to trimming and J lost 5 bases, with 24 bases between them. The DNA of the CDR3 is TGTGCCAGCAGCTCCGGGTATCTCCAGGGAAACAACCACGAGCAGTACTTC. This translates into CASSSGYLQGNNHEQYF.